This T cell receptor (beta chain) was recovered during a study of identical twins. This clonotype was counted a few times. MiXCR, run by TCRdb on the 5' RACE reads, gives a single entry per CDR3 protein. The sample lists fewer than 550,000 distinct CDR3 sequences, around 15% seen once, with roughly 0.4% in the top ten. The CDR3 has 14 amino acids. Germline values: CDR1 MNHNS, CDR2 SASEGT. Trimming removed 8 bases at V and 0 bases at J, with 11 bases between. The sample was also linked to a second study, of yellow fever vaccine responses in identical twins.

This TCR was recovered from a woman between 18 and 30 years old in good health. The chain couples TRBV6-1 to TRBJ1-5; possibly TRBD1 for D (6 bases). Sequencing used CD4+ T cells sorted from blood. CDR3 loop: CASWTEVSNQPQHF. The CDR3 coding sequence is TGTGCCAGCTGGACAGAAGTTAGCAATCAGCCCCAGCATTTT.